The 23 T cell receptor beta chains given below trace back to one sample, sequenced in a study of CD8 T cells in ankylosing spondylitis. Study results and caveats: Apparently characteristic of ankylosing spondylitis blood was a TCR beta motif (under ten highly homologous variants).

For these receptors, no antigen is known. TCRdb fed the 5' RACE reads into MiXCR, producing one record per CDR3 protein. The profile shows around 130,000 distinct CDR3 sequences, 17% of them singletons. The sequenced sample consisted of blood, either unsorted or a sorted T cell fraction (not recorded which). The receptors here all came from a male donor with ankylosing spondylitis.

The chain joins TRBV19 to TRBJ2-7; 7 nucleotides match TRBD1. The germline CDR1 and CDR2 sequences are LNHDA and SQIVND (reference sequence). This CDR3 has 15 amino acids. V lost 5 bases and J lost 2; bases outside the gene matches: 9. CDR3 in DNA: TGTGCCAGTAGTGCGCAACAGGGGCTCACCTACGAGCAGTACTTC. Its protein is CASSAQQGLTYEQYF.

The V call is TRBV4-3, the J call TRBJ2-7; a possible D gene is TRBD1 (6 bases). Germline V lookup: CDR1 LGHNA, CDR2 YSLEER. V was shortened by 1 base and J by 1 base, with 17 bases between the two germline ends. The CDR3 is 17 residues long. The CDR3 is CASSQGQTGLYSYEQYF. The CDR3 DNA is TGCGCCAGCAGCCAAGGACAAACAGGGCTCTATTCCTACGAGCAGTACTTC.

This clonotype has a count of ten or more. This sequence joins TRBV29-1 and TRBJ2-3; 8 bases are shared with TRBD2. The V and J ends lost 7 bases and 2 bases, in that order; junction bases with no gene match: 8. The CDR3 runs 14 residues. Germline values: CDR1 SQVTM, CDR2 ANQGSEA. The DNA for the CDR3 is TGCAGCGCTGAGTCTAGCGGGTACACAGATACGCAGTATTTT. The encoded protein is CSAESSGYTDTQYF.

This clonotype occurred a few times. The V gene is TRBV7-7, the J gene TRBJ2-7; 8 nucleotides agree with TRBD2. V lost 2 bases and J lost 2; bases outside the gene matches: 11. The CDR3 sequence is 17 residues long. Germline loops: CDR1 SSHAT, CDR2 FNYEAQ (reference sequence). CDR3 protein: CASSLSPGPGLAYEQYF. The CDR3 region has the DNA TGTGCCAGCAGCTTAAGCCCCGGGCCGGGACTAGCCTACGAGCAGTACTTC.

This clonotype was seen ten or more times. V is TRBV5-1 and J is TRBJ1-1; no clear D gene. CDR1 is SGHRS, CDR2 YFSETQ, per germline. CDR3 size: 15 residues. Trimming pared 0 bases from V and 1 base from J, leaving 10 bases between. For the CDR3, the DNA is TGCGCCAGCAGCTTGGTAGGCGCGTGGAACACTGAAGCTTTCTTT. Encoded protein: CASSLVGAWNTEAFF. Filled out from reference TRBV5-1 and TRBJ1-1, the complete variable domain reads KAGVTQTPRYLIKTRGQQVTLSCSPISGHRSVSWYQQTPGQGLQFLFEYFSETQRNKGNFPGRFSGRQFSNSRSEMNVSTLELGDSALYLCASSLVGAWNTEAFFGQGTRLTVV.

Many counts were recorded for this clonotype. The rearrangement links TRBV29-1 to TRBJ2-7, with D uncertain. This CDR3 has 11 amino acids. V was cut by 4 bases and J by 5 bases, with 9 bases left in between. Germline CDR1 reads SQVTM; CDR2 reads ANQGSEA. Here the CDR3 reads CSVVGGDEQYF. CDR3 bases: TGCAGCGTTGTAGGTGGGGACGAGCAGTACTTC.

This clonotype was detected ten times or more. The chain carries TRBV7-2 and TRBJ2-1, with 9 nucleotides matching TRBD2. Germline lookup yields CDR1 SGHTA and CDR2 FQGNSA. This CDR3 has 18 amino acids. V gave up 5 bases and J gave up 3 bases; unmatched junction bases: 14. CDR3 nucleotides: TGTGCCAGCAGCCTTCAGCACCTAGCGGGATATGTCTACAATGAGCAGTTCTTC. Protein: CASSLQHLAGYVYNEQFF.

The V gene is TRBV9, the J gene TRBJ2-2; D is perhaps TRBD1 or TRBD2 (5 bases each). Germline-derived CDR1 and CDR2 are SGDLS and YYNGEE. Trimming took off 6 bases at V and 0 bases at J, with 6 bases between the two ends. CDR3 size: 13 residues. The CDR3 DNA is TGTGCCAGCACGGGACCGAACACCGGGGAGCTGTTTTTT. Protein: CASTGPNTGELFF.

The table lists this clonotype with a few counts. This chain uses TRBV11-2 with TRBJ2-2; D is perhaps TRBD1 (7 bases). The CDR3 length is 12 residues. CDR1 is SGHAT, CDR2 FQNNGV, per germline. V dropped 5 bases and J dropped 9 bases, with 10 bases sitting between them. In nucleotides, the CDR3 is TGTGCCAGCAGCCCAGGGGGGAGGGAGCTGTTTTTT. Its protein is CASSPGGRELFF.

This clonotype has only a few counts. V usage is TRBV4-1 and J usage is TRBJ1-2; no firm D call. There are 13 residues in the CDR3. Deletions cut 1 base from V and 8 bases from J, with 11 bases between. Germline V gives CDR1 MGHRA, CDR2 YSYEKL. The CDR3 here is CASSQVSALGYTF. The CDR3 region has the DNA TGCGCCAGCAGCCAAGTATCGGCGCTCGGCTACACCTTC.

This clonotype was picked up a small number of times. The rearrangement uses TRBV7-9 and TRBJ1-1; D uncertain. Trimming removed 5 bases at V and 2 bases at J, with 12 bases between. The CDR3 sequence is 14 residues long. Per germline, CDR1 SEHNR and CDR2 FQNEAQ (reference sequence). CDR3 in amino acids: CASSNRTKNTEAFF. As DNA, the CDR3 is TGTGCCAGCAGCAACCGAACGAAAAACACTGAAGCTTTCTTT. The entire variable domain, with the rest obtained from reference TRBV7-9 and TRBJ1-1, is as follows: DTGVSQNPRHKITKRGQNVTFRCDPISEHNRLYWYRQTLGQGPEFLTYFQNEAQLEKSRLLSDRFSAERPKGSFSTLEIQRTEQGDSAMYLCASSNRTKNTEAFFGQGTRLTVV.

The rearrangement links TRBV9 to TRBJ1-2; D is undetermined. Germline lookup yields CDR1 SGDLS and CDR2 YYNGEE. V lost 0 bases to trimming and J lost 3 bases, with 12 bases between them. The CDR3 runs 15 residues. CDR3 DNA sequence: TGTGCCAGCAGCGTAGATGAGTTCCCGTACTATGGCTACACCTTC. Translation gives CASSVDEFPYYGYTF.

The chain uses TRBV7-9 and TRBJ2-7; 12 bases agree with TRBD2. This CDR3 region has 15 residues. Germline CDR1 is SEHNR and CDR2 is FQNEAQ (reference sequence). The V segment lost 5 bases and the J segment 2 bases; nucleotides outside the gene matches: 4. CDR3 coding DNA: TGTGCCAGCAGCGTGACTAGCGGGAGTCCCTACGAGCAGTACTTC. This sequence encodes CASSVTSGSPYEQYF. The whole variable domain, filled in from reference TRBV7-9 and TRBJ2-7, reads DTGVSQNPRHKITKRGQNVTFRCDPISEHNRLYWYRQTLGQGPEFLTYFQNEAQLEKSRLLSDRFSAERPKGSFSTLEIQRTEQGDSAMYLCASSVTSGSPYEQYFGPGTRLTVT.

The chain couples TRBV19 to TRBJ2-1; D uncertain. Germline assignment: CDR1 LNHDA and CDR2 SQIVND (reference sequence). V gave up 2 bases and J gave up 8 bases, with 4 bases separating them. CDR3 length: 11 residues. For the CDR3, the DNA is TGTGCCAGTAGTATATGGGATGAGCAGTTCTTC. This sequence encodes CASSIWDEQFF. Full variable domain (outside the CDR3, taken from reference TRBV19 and TRBJ2-1): DGGITQSPKYLFRKEGQNVTLSCEQNLNHDAMYWYRQDPGQGLRLIYYSQIVNDFQKGDIAEGYSVSREKKESFPLTVTSAQKNPTAFYLCASSIWDEQFFGPGTRLTVL.

This chain links TRBV7-9 with TRBJ2-7, with D perhaps TRBD1 (6 bases). There are 15 residues in the CDR3. V dropped 5 bases and J dropped 1 base, with 15 bases sitting between them. Germline CDR1 is SEHNR and CDR2 is FQNEAQ (reference sequence). CDR3 bases: TGTGCCAGCAGCCCTAGCCCGACAGGTTCCTACGAGCAGTACTTC. It encodes CASSPSPTGSYEQYF. The full variable domain, with the rest looked up from reference TRBV7-9 and TRBJ2-7, is DTGVSQNPRHKITKRGQNVTFRCDPISEHNRLYWYRQTLGQGPEFLTYFQNEAQLEKSRLLSDRFSAERPKGSFSTLEIQRTEQGDSAMYLCASSPSPTGSYEQYFGPGTRLTVT.

The table lists this clonotype with a few counts. The chain is built from TRBV7-9 and TRBJ2-1; 8 nucleotides align to TRBD2. Germline V gene lookup returns CDR1 SEHNR and CDR2 FQNEAQ (reference sequence). V lost 5 bases to trimming and J lost 0 bases; unmatched junction nucleotides: 6. This CDR3 has 16 amino acids. The chain's CDR3 is CASSPPSGLSYNEQFF. The DNA for the CDR3 is TGTGCCAGCAGCCCTCCTAGCGGGCTCTCCTACAATGAGCAGTTCTTC.

This clonotype was picked up a small number of times. The V call is TRBV10-2, the J call TRBJ1-5; TRBD1 agrees at 8 bases. Germline V gives CDR1 WSHSY, CDR2 SAAADI. The CDR3 covers 15 residues. Trimming at V came to 4 bases and at J to 1 base, leaving 3 bases not matched to a gene. CDR3 loop: CASSAGQGSNQPQHF. CDR3 DNA: TGCGCCAGCAGTGCCGGACAGGGAAGCAATCAGCCCCAGCATTTT.

This clonotype was seen repeatedly, ten times or more. The rearrangement uses TRBV20-1 and TRBJ2-7; TRBD1 matches at 7 bases. Germline V gene sequence: CDR1 DFQATT, CDR2 SNEGSKA (reference sequence). The V segment lost 0 bases and the J segment 3 bases; nucleotides outside the gene matches: 2. There are 13 residues in the CDR3. The chain's CDR3 is CSARDRGNYEQYF. In DNA form, the CDR3 reads TGCAGTGCTAGAGACAGGGGGAACTACGAGCAGTACTTC.

This clonotype was counted many times. The J gene is TRBJ2-1, the V gene TRBV5-1; TRBD2 matches at 10 bases. The CDR3 is 15 residues long. Germline assignment: CDR1 SGHRS and CDR2 YFSETQ. J lost 8 bases, V lost 1 base, and 6 bases had no gene match. For the CDR3, the DNA is TGCGCCAGCAGCTTGCCTAGCGGGAGTTTCGATGAGCAGTTCTTC. It codes for CASSLPSGSFDEQFF.

This clonotype was recorded a few times. The chain combines TRBV29-1 with TRBJ2-1; D is undetermined. The length of the CDR3 is 15 residues. CDR1 is SQVTM and CDR2 is ANQGSEA in the germline V gene. Trimming removed 4 bases from V and 1 base from J, with 14 bases in between. CDR3 sequence (DNA): TGCAGCGTTGCTGCGGCCGGCCGTTCCTACAATGAGCAGTTCTTC. Translation: CSVAAAGRSYNEQFF.

The table lists this clonotype with a few counts. V and J are TRBV5-8 and TRBJ1-2, with D maybe TRBD1 (6 bases). The V gene lost 0 bases and the J gene lost 8 bases, with 14 bases spanning the gap. This CDR3 region has 14 residues. Germline loops: CDR1 SGHTS, CDR2 YDEGEE. CDR3 sequence reads: CASSLGTDPAGYTF. The CDR3 DNA reads as TGTGCCAGCAGCTTGGGGACAGATCCGGCCGGCTACACCTTC.

This clonotype occurred a few times. This chain links TRBV28 with TRBJ2-3, with 9 bases lining up with TRBD2. The CDR3 runs to 15 residues. Germline V gives CDR1 MDHEN, CDR2 SYDVKM. Trimming removed 2 bases from V and 1 base from J; junction bases left unmatched: 1. This CDR3 reads CASSLRTSGTDTQYF. The CDR3 nucleotides read TGTGCCAGCAGTTTACGGACTAGCGGCACAGATACGCAGTATTTT.

This chain connects TRBV27 to TRBJ2-7, with 7 bases that match TRBD2. The CDR3 sequence is 14 residues long. The V gene end was trimmed by 4 bases and the J gene end by 2 bases; junction bases not matched to a gene: 5. Germline CDR1 and CDR2: MNHEY and SMNVEV (reference sequence). CDR3 coding DNA: TGTGCCAGCAGTTATTCGGGAGGACCCTACGAGCAGTACTTC. Translating gives CASSYSGGPYEQYF.